Listed below are T cell receptor beta chains from one sample, sequenced in a study of cytomegalovirus exposure and HLA in healthy donors. Generated by immunoSEQ multiplex PCR, the TCRdb table keeps only in-frame clones and is missing some. The repertoire consists of around 110,000 clones, with 81% occurring once and the leading ten covering 3.5% to 4.5%. Input material: PBMCs. The receptors were sampled from a woman under 40 in good health and CMV-seronegative. Both conserved end residues are part of each CDR3.

V gene,CDR3 protein
TRBV11-2,CASSSRILAGGLSEQFF
TRBV9,CASSVGLAGSDTQYF
TRBV7-2,CASSFETYRPLHF
TRBV5-1,CASSLGTSANYEQYF
TRBV19,CASNLAGGSYNEQFF
TRBV6-6,CAGGEGRSGELFF
TRBV19,CASGSLDRVETQYF
TRBV9,CASSVAGGENQETQYF
TRBV18,CASSPISPNTGELFF
TRBV30,CAWSVRRAETQYF
TRBV4-1,CASSQVAQGGYGYTF
TRBV18,CASSPQGTNEKLFF
TRBV7-3,CASSLTVDRGPLYTF
TRBV9,CASSVGGTGGSYEQYF
TRBV21-1,CASSLNGGYGYTF
TRBV30,CAWSVIGDEQYF
TRBV30,CAWDTRQPNTEAFF
TRBV25-1,CASSAPGGLPYEQYF
TRBV5-1,CASSLIGGASYEQYF
TRBV28,CASSPSQGIPYEQYF
TRBV28,CASVRLAGAYEQYF
TRBV6-5,CASRKPGSRNYGYTF